Each of the 31 T cell receptor beta chains below was sequenced from the same sample in a study of blood T cell repertoires in COVID-19. Sequencing used immunoSEQ multiplex PCR; TCRdb keeps in-frame clones, though not all of them. The sample shows approximately 120,000 clones, more than 75% of them seen only once. Sample: peripheral blood. The receptors were gathered from a human donor in a cohort sampled during active COVID-19.

The chain joins TRBV5-6 to TRBJ2-7; 10 bases fit TRBD1. Germline trimming cut 4 bases from V and 6 bases from J; bases unmatched to any gene: 7. Germline V lookup: CDR1 SGHDT, CDR2 YYEEEE. This CDR3 is 14 amino acids long. The CDR3, as DNA: TGTGCCAGCAGCCTGGGACAGGGGAAAGGCGAGCAGTACTTC. Translated, it gives CASSLGQGKGEQYF.

The V call is TRBV7-2, the J call TRBJ1-6; 10 positions agree with TRBD1. Losses at the gene ends were 5 bases for V and 8 bases for J; bases not matched to a gene: 9. From germline, CDR1 is SGHTA and CDR2 FQGNSA. The CDR3 totals 16 residues. The CDR3 sequence: CASSPGQGLDYSPLHF. The CDR3 region has the DNA TGTGCCAGCAGCCCGGGACAGGGGCTCGATTATTCACCCCTCCACTTT.

The chain is built from TRBV6-5 and TRBJ2-7; 7 bases align to TRBD1. Germline-derived CDR1 and CDR2 are MNHEY and SVGAGI. This CDR3 has 14 residues. V dropped 2 bases and J dropped 5; count of bases not matched to a gene: 6. The CDR3 DNA follows: TGTGCCAGCAGTTACAAACCCACAGGGGACGAGCAGTACTTC. The encoded protein is CASSYKPTGDEQYF.

The chain employs TRBV27 and TRBJ1-2; D perhaps matches TRBD1 (5 bases). The germline V and J ends were trimmed by 6 bases and 4 bases, with 18 bases remaining between them. This CDR3 spans 15 amino acids. Germline-derived CDR1 and CDR2 are MNHEY and SMNVEV (reference sequence). CDR3 coding DNA: TGTGCCAGCAGGGAGGGAAGGGGTTTGGGCTATGGCTACACCTTC. Its protein product is CASREGRGLGYGYTF.

This clone is a singleton in its sample. The chain joins TRBV5-1 to TRBJ1-2, with a possible D match to TRBD1 (6 bases). The CDR3 extends over 16 amino acids. V lost 4 bases to trimming and J lost 3 bases, with 19 bases between them. Germline lookup yields CDR1 SGHRS and CDR2 YFSETQ. Here the CDR3 reads CASSPGRRGRDYGYTF. The CDR3 DNA reads TGCGCCAGCAGCCCTGGTAGGCGGGGGCGGGACTATGGCTACACCTTC.

As to this clone: This specimen includes other DNA sequences encoding the same CDR3. This chain links TRBV7-9 with TRBJ2-3; 8 positions match TRBD1. This CDR3 is built from 13 residues. The germline V gene has CDR1 SEHNR and CDR2 FQNEAQ (reference sequence). Unmatched junction bases numbered 0, after V lost 3 bases and J lost 4 bases. CDR3 sequence (DNA): TGTGCCAGCAGCTTGACAGGGGCAGATACGCAGTATTTT. Its translation: CASSLTGADTQYF. The full variable domain, in which reference TRBV7-9 and TRBJ2-3 provide the parts outside the CDR3, is DTGVSQNPRHKITKRGQNVTFRCDPISEHNRLYWYRQTLGQGPEFLTYFQNEAQLEKSRLLSDRFSAERPKGSFSTLEIQRTEQGDSAMYLCASSLTGADTQYFGPGTRLTVL.

The chain links TRBV6-4 to TRBJ1-3; no clear D. Germline V gives CDR1 MRHNA, CDR2 SNTAGT. The length of the CDR3 is 13 residues. Trimming took 4 bases from V and 2 from J, leaving 6 bases between them. In DNA, the CDR3 is TGTGCCAGCAGTGCGGTGGCTGGAAACACCATATATTTT. Translation: CASSAVAGNTIYF.

V is TRBV19 and J is TRBJ2-1; 8 positions agree with TRBD2. The CDR3 covers 14 residues. Unmatched junction bases numbered 10, after V lost 7 bases and J lost 8 bases. Germline CDR1 and CDR2: LNHDA and SQIVND (reference sequence). The CDR3 loop reads CASNGGTRLYEQFF. The CDR3 DNA follows: TGTGCCAGTAATGGCGGGACTAGGTTATATGAGCAGTTCTTC.

The chain employs TRBV19 and TRBJ2-3; D might be TRBD2 (6 bases). Trimming left V 6 bases short and J 0 bases short, with 10 bases between. CDR1 is LNHDA, CDR2 SQIVND, per germline (reference sequence). This CDR3 is built from 14 residues. Here the CDR3 DNA reads TGTGCCAGTAGCAGGAGCGGGAGCACAGATACGCAGTATTTT. Amino acid sequence: CASSRSGSTDTQYF.

The chain uses TRBV6-2 or TRBV6-3 and TRBJ2-7; 8 nucleotides align to TRBD2. Germline V lookup: CDR1 MNHEY, CDR2 SVGEGT. The length of the CDR3 is 17 residues. J was trimmed by 2 bases and V by 3 bases; bases with no gene match: 12. As DNA, the CDR3 is TGTGCCAGCAGTTATGAGCCTACGAGCGGGGGTCCCTACGAGCAGTACTTC. Residues: CASSYEPTSGGPYEQYF.

The gene calls are TRBV2 and TRBJ1-2, with TRBD1 as a possible D gene (6 bases). Germline V gene data show CDR1 as SNHLY and CDR2 as FYNNEI. V lost 6 bases and J 1 base, leaving 21 bases between the germline ends. This CDR3 is 17 amino acids long. CDR3 in DNA: TGTGCCAGCAGCGAGCACGGGGGGGCAGGGATTAACTATGGCTACACCTTC. This codes for CASSEHGGAGINYGYTF.

The chain recombines TRBV3-1 (or the pseudogene TRBV3-2) with TRBJ1-5; TRBD1 might be the D (5 bases). V gave up 1 base and J gave up 2 bases, with 6 bases separating them. This CDR3 contains 14 residues. Germline lookup yields CDR1 LGHDT and CDR2 YNNKEL (reference sequence). In DNA, the CDR3 is TGTGCCAGCAGCCAAGGGGGGGGCAATCAGCCCCAGCATTTT. Protein sequence: CASSQGGGNQPQHF.

The J gene is TRBJ2-7, the V gene TRBV5-1; 7 positions match TRBD1. This CDR3 is built from 14 residues. The V segment lost 0 bases and the J segment 2 bases; nucleotides outside the gene matches: 2. CDR1 and CDR2 from the germline V gene are SGHRS and YFSETQ. CDR3 in DNA: TGCGCCAGCAGCTTGGTTCAGGGGGCCTACGAGCAGTACTTC. Translation: CASSLVQGAYEQYF.

The chain combines TRBV5-4 with TRBJ2-3; D is possibly TRBD2 (6 bases). The V gene's germline CDR1 is SGHNT and CDR2 YYREEE (reference sequence). V shed 0 bases and J shed 15 bases, with 17 bases lying between them. CDR3 length: 13 amino acids. Here the CDR3 DNA reads TGTGCCAGCAGCTTGGGTGGGACGGGGGTCGCATATTTT. Translated, it gives CASSLGGTGVAYF.

J is TRBJ1-6 and V is TRBV6-1, with 10 nucleotides matching TRBD1. The CDR3 is 16 residues long. Germline assignment: CDR1 MNHNS and CDR2 SASEGT. V lost 2 bases, J lost 8 bases, and 6 bases stayed unmatched. In nucleotides, the CDR3 is TGTGCCAGCAGTGAACCTTGGGACAGGGGTGATTCACCCCTCCACTTT. It codes for CASSEPWDRGDSPLHF.

This clone was recorded once. The genes are TRBV9 and TRBJ2-3, with D possibly matching TRBD2 (5 bases). The V gene lost 9 bases and the J gene lost 2 bases, with 19 bases spanning the gap. CDR3 size: 15 residues. CDR1 and CDR2 from the germline V gene are SGDLS and YYNGEE. The CDR3 protein is CATSSGMLVTDTQYF. The CDR3 bases are TGTGCCACCAGTTCGGGGATGTTAGTCACAGATACGCAGTATTTT.

The V gene is TRBV5-1, the J gene TRBJ1-4, with TRBD1 matching over 7 bases. This CDR3 comprises 14 residues. With V trimmed by 0 bases and J by 6 bases, 2 bases remained unmatched. The V gene's germline CDR1 is SGHRS and CDR2 YFSETQ. CDR3 DNA sequence: TGCGCCAGCAGCTTGGAGGGGGCGGATGAAAAACTGTTTTTT. Protein product: CASSLEGADEKLFF.

J is TRBJ2-7 and V is TRBV4-1; possible D gene TRBD2, 6 bases. The germline CDR1 and CDR2 sequences are MGHRA and YSYEKL. Trimming left V 5 bases short and J 3 bases short, with 17 bases between. The length of the CDR3 is 15 residues. The CDR3 loop reads CASSTVSQGGYEQYF. The CDR3 nucleotides read TGCGCCAGCAGCACCGTCTCCCAGGGAGGCTACGAGCAGTACTTC.

The gene calls are TRBV4-1 and TRBJ1-2, with unresolved D. CDR3 length: 12 amino acids. CDR1 is MGHRA and CDR2 is YSYEKL in the germline V gene. V shed 0 bases and J shed 8 bases, with 7 bases lying between them. CDR3 in amino acids: CASSQDLAGYTF. Here the CDR3 DNA reads TGCGCCAGCAGCCAAGACTTGGCCGGCTACACCTTC.

V usage is TRBV2 and J usage is TRBJ2-7, with D uncertain. The CDR3 spans 11 residues. V was shortened by 6 bases and J by 4 bases, with 7 bases between the two germline ends. Germline assignment: CDR1 SNHLY and CDR2 FYNNEI. The DNA of the CDR3 is TGTGCCAGCAGCCCTCGGTACGAGCAGTACTTC. Protein product: CASSPRYEQYF.

The J gene is TRBJ2-3, the V gene TRBV19, with 12 positions matching TRBD1. The CDR3 spans 16 residues. Losses at the gene ends were 7 bases for V and 2 bases for J; bases not matched to a gene: 7. The germline V gene has CDR1 LNHDA and CDR2 SQIVND (reference sequence). CDR3 in amino acids: CASNRGTGGPTDTQYF. The CDR3 DNA reads as TGTGCCAGTAACCGAGGGACAGGGGGCCCCACAGATACGCAGTATTTT.

This clone was observed once. The chain carries TRBV5-1 and TRBJ2-3; D may be TRBD1 (5 bases). This CDR3 is 15 amino acids long. Between the trimmed V and J ends, which lost 0 bases and 1 base, there was a span of 9 bases. The germline gives CDR1 SGHRS, CDR2 YFSETQ. This CDR3 is CASSLVGAGTDTQYF. The DNA for the CDR3 is TGCGCCAGCAGCTTGGTAGGGGCGGGCACAGATACGCAGTATTTT.

This chain joins TRBV15 and TRBJ1-5; 9 bases are shared with TRBD1. Germline V CDR1 and CDR2: LNHNV, YYDKDF (reference sequence). The CDR3 sequence is 14 residues long. Germline trimming cut 3 bases from V and 7 bases from J; bases unmatched to any gene: 4. CDR3 DNA sequence: TGTGCCACCAGCAGGTCGACAGGGGGACAGCCCCAGCATTTT. Its protein is CATSRSTGGQPQHF. Full variable domain (outside the CDR3, taken from reference TRBV15 and TRBJ1-5): DAMVIQNPRYQVTQFGKPVTLSCSQTLNHNVMYWYQQKSSQAPKLLFHYYDKDFNNEADTPDNFQSRRPNTSFCFLDIRSPGLGDTAMYLCATSRSTGGQPQHFGDGTRLSIL.

This chain links TRBV5-1 with TRBJ1-1; maybe TRBD1 (5 bases). The CDR3 spans 13 residues. V lost 0 bases and J 7 bases, leaving 10 bases between the germline ends. Germline CDR1 and CDR2: SGHRS and YFSETQ. In DNA, the CDR3 is TGCGCCAGCAGCTTGGCAGGGCGGAGTGAAGCTTTCTTT. It translates to CASSLAGRSEAFF.

V is TRBV10-3 and J is TRBJ2-7; 7 bases match TRBD2. Germline CDR1 reads ENHRY; CDR2 reads SYGVKD. The V segment lost 2 bases and the J segment 3 bases; nucleotides outside the gene matches: 7. CDR3 size: 15 residues. The chain's CDR3 is CAISEGPAGYYEQYF. The CDR3 DNA follows: TGTGCCATCAGTGAGGGCCCAGCGGGGTACTACGAGCAGTACTTC.

This sequence joins TRBV29-1 and TRBJ1-3; 7 bases fit TRBD1. Germline trimming cut 5 bases from V and 0 bases from J; bases unmatched to any gene: 4. The CDR3 loop spans 14 amino acids. Germline CDR1 and CDR2: SQVTM and ANQGSEA. This chain's CDR3 is CSVHRQGSGNTIYF. The CDR3 DNA follows: TGCAGCGTTCATAGACAGGGCTCTGGAAACACCATATATTTT.

This clone was observed a handful of times. The chain employs TRBV27 and TRBJ1-2; 11 positions match TRBD1. Germline V gene lookup returns CDR1 MNHEY and CDR2 SMNVEV (reference sequence). The CDR3 loop spans 15 amino acids. The trim removed 3 bases at V and 8 bases at J, leaving 8 bases unmatched. The CDR3 sequence: CASSFGQGARWGYTF. DNA for the CDR3: TGTGCCAGCAGTTTTGGACAGGGGGCGCGCTGGGGCTACACCTTC.

The chain recombines TRBV7-8 with TRBJ1-2; no definite D call. The CDR3 covers 15 residues. The V end lost 4 bases, the J end lost 4 bases, and 16 bases lay between the germline ends. Per the germline V gene, CDR1 is SGHVS and CDR2 is FQNEAQ. The CDR3 DNA sequence: TGTGCCAGCAGCTCAGATCCGGACTGGGGCTATGGCTACACCTTC. This encodes CASSSDPDWGYGYTF.

This clone showed up just once. This chain joins TRBV7-9 and TRBJ2-1, with 9 bases identical to TRBD1. The ends lost 5 bases at V and 5 bases at J; junction bases unmatched: 4. Germline CDR1 SEHNR, CDR2 FQNEAQ (reference sequence). The CDR3 extends over 14 amino acids. CDR3 in DNA: TGTGCCAGCAGCGGCCGGGACAGGGACAATGAGCAGTTCTTC. Protein: CASSGRDRDNEQFF.

The V and J genes are TRBV24-1 and TRBJ2-5; D unresolved. V gave up 0 bases and J gave up 6 bases, with 10 bases separating them. The germline CDR1 and CDR2 sequences are KGHDR and SFDVKD. CDR3 length equals 14 residues. As DNA, the CDR3 is TGTGCCACCAGTGATTTGCCAGGCGTGAAGACCCAGTACTTC. Amino acid sequence: CATSDLPGVKTQYF.

CDR3 region: CAWSTPGNSNQPQHF. The CDR3 DNA reads TGTGCCTGGAGTACCCCAGGAAATAGCAATCAGCCCCAGCATTTT. V gene TRBV30 combines with J gene TRBJ1-5; D is unclear. Trimming removed 2 bases at V and 0 bases at J, with 11 bases between. Germline CDR1 and CDR2: GTSNPN and SVGIG (reference sequence). CDR3 length: 15 residues.